Sequencing of this T cell receptor beta chain was carried out in a study of a mutant IDH1 vaccine in newly diagnosed glioma. The CDR3 runs to 15 residues. CDR1 GTSNPN and CDR2 SVGIG come from the germline V gene (reference sequence). Deletions cut 3 bases from V and 6 bases from J, with 17 bases between. Time point given: baseline, week 1 (first vaccination visit). Treatment meaning: pre-vaccination baseline after standard-of-care therapy. The repertoire was sequenced with immunoSEQ multiplex PCR; TCRdb's copy has only in-frame clones and lacks some. The table lists under 75,000 clones, 91% of them singletons.

This receptor was identified in a man aged 45-60 years with glioma. The chain is built from TRBV30 and TRBJ1-4; D perhaps matches TRBD1 (5 bases). The sequencing used PBMCs, collected from a glioma patient treated with radiotherapy, temozolomide or both. The CDR3 protein is CAWRAAGGGHEKLFF. CDR3 in DNA: TGTGCCTGGAGGGCAGCCGGGGGAGGACATGAAAAACTGTTTTTT.